This T cell receptor beta chain came from a study of response to subunit inactivated influenza vaccine. In this sample, this clonotype turned up many times. Its antigen remains unidentified. Whole-study results and caveats: Authors suggested seasonal influenza vaccinations each recruit few new T cells.

Germline lookup yields CDR1 SGHRS and CDR2 YFSETQ. This CDR3 contains 14 residues. V was pared by 5 bases and J by 7 bases, with 13 bases between. Each CDR3 protein gets one entry after TCRdb re-called the RT-PCR reads with MiXCR. The profile shows fewer than 200,000 distinct CDR3 sequences, approximately 8.7% of them singletons. The chain combines TRBV5-1 with TRBJ1-6; D remains ambiguous. The starting material was non-naive T cells sorted from PBMCs, obtained on the day of vaccination. This TCR was recovered from a man over 45 who received an inactivated influenza vaccine. As DNA, the CDR3 is TGCGCCAGCAGTCTCAGGACGGGAAATTCACCCCTCCACTTT. This codes for CASSLRTGNSPLHF.